The 2 T cell receptor beta chains presented below share a single source sample, sequenced in a study of molecular identifiers for immune sequencing clone quantification. TCRdb fed the PCR reads into MiXCR, producing one record per CDR3 protein. This sample has over 70,000 distinct CDR3 sequences, with approximately 25% found just once. The sequencing input was naive CD8+ T cells from blood, with Jurkat cell RNA spiked in. Described subset: FACS-sorted CD8+CD4-CCR7+CD45RA+ naive T cells. These receptors were taken from a human donor in good health. Some libraries in this study had Jurkat cell RNA spiked in.

This clonotype was detected many times. This chain connects TRBV29-1 to TRBJ1-1, with 9 bases aligning to TRBD1. Germline V gives CDR1 SQVTM, CDR2 ANQGSEA. The CDR3 is 14 residues long. J lost 6 bases, V lost 0 bases, and 5 bases had no gene match. The CDR3 region is CSVEDWDRAAEAFF. The DNA for the CDR3 is TGCAGCGTTGAAGACTGGGACAGGGCGGCTGAAGCTTTCTTT.

This chain links TRBV9 with TRBJ2-5; D possibly corresponds to TRBD2 (6 bases). V lost 0 bases and J lost 3, with 9 bases in between. The CDR3 contains 14 residues. Looked up from germline, CDR1 is SGDLS and CDR2 is YYNGEE. CDR3 loop: CASSVAGVKETQYF. CDR3 nucleotides: TGTGCCAGCAGCGTAGCGGGGGTAAAAGAGACCCAGTACTTC.